The source of this T cell receptor beta chain is a study of T cells in tumors after PD-1 blockade. Study background: No patient had prior checkpoint blockade, systemic immunosuppression, or radiotherapy within 4 weeks. Blood samples averaged roughly 120,000 templates (range about 22,000-260,000) and roughly 39,000 unique clonotypes. Study-wide results and caveats: Peripheral recruitment is suggested, as some novel exhausted tumor clones were in pre-treatment blood.

Input was roughly 600 ng to 6,004 ng of genomic DNA from tumor or blood. Measured with immunoSEQ multiplex PCR; TCRdb has only the in-frame clones, and not every one. Of about 47,000 clones listed, 75% to 80% were seen once; the top ten hold 16%. This clone was detected a few times. Antigen: not known. Trimming removed 3 bases from V and 0 bases from J, with 11 bases in between. The CDR3 length is 14 residues. Germline V gene sequence: CDR1 DFQATT, CDR2 SNEGSKA (reference sequence). The V call is TRBV20-1, the J call TRBJ1-1, with D hard to call. Sequences were derived from PBMCs, sampled before anti-PD-1 treatment. This clonotype was obtained from a human donor with basal cell carcinoma. The CDR3 region is CSASQLFVNTEAFF. In nucleotides, the CDR3 is TGCAGTGCTAGTCAGTTGTTCGTGAACACTGAAGCTTTCTTT.